Listed below are T cell receptor beta chains from one sample, sequenced in a study of early T cells in non-severe SARS-CoV-2 infection. TCRdb re-derived calls from the 5' RACE reads in MiXCR, one entry per CDR3 protein. Among roughly 36,000 distinct CDR3 sequences, approximately 5% were seen once, and the ten largest hold 10% to 15%. The sequencing input was whole blood. The receptors shown here come from an adult who was a healthcare worker with PCR-confirmed SARS-CoV-2 infection or an uninfected control (not recorded which). The CDR3 runs from the conserved cysteine through the conserved F or W.

V gene,J gene,CDR3 protein
TRBV20-1,TRBJ2-7,CSSGSPYEQYF
TRBV6-1,TRBJ1-1,CASRGTDPEAFF
TRBV10-3,TRBJ2-7,CAIRDTRSSYEQYF
TRBV7-9,TRBJ2-2,CASSPQASGELTGELFF
TRBV6-1,TRBJ2-1,CASSEWLGREQFF
TRBV12-3/TRBV12-4,TRBJ1-5,CASSSRTGRGNQPQHF
TRBV7-2,TRBJ2-7,CASSLGGLAYEQYF
TRBV7-2,TRBJ1-2,CASSSVGEDYGYTF
TRBV7-9,TRBJ2-3,CASRWDSTDTQYF
TRBV5-1,TRBJ1-4,CASSSTTGGLELGKLFF
TRBV4-3,TRBJ1-4,CASSQGAEQGTGLGEKLFF
TRBV5-1,TRBJ2-1,CASSLPRGEYNEQFF
TRBV30,TRBJ2-7,CAWDSGGFTYEQYF
TRBV9,TRBJ1-5,CASSGGVGNQPQHF
TRBV20-1,TRBJ1-6,CSARDATVSSYNSPLHF
TRBV28,TRBJ2-1,CASKGSGGEEFF
TRBV28,TRBJ2-7,CASNQDSAYEQYF
TRBV29-1,TRBJ1-1,CSARAAGGITEAFF
TRBV3-1,TRBJ2-1,CASSQRLVNEQFF
TRBV15,TRBJ2-3,CATSSPKGLAGGDTQYF
TRBV9,TRBJ1-1,CASSVRVGLLAFF
TRBV28,TRBJ1-5,CASSPGQNHQPQHF
TRBV6-5,TRBJ2-5,CARSPQGRETQYF
TRBV4-2,TRBJ1-4,CASSQTGPSGEKLFF